This is a list of T cell receptor beta chains from one sample in a study of CD8+ T cells in alopecia areata. Using immunoSEQ multiplex PCR, the repertoire was profiled, and TCRdb retains in-frame clones only, with some absent. Altogether about 94,000 clones are present, 70% to 80% being singletons, with the ten largest covering roughly 17%. The specimen was CD8+ T cells sorted from blood, collected at approximately week 44, from a patient treated with tofacitinib. All receptors derive from a human donor with alopecia areata. Each CDR3 is given without its conserved first and last residue. The D gene is left open where the match is weak. Not all rows give a size; the values are once, few, many and, for expanded clones, a class.

d_gene,j_gene,abundance,v_gene,CDR3aa
NA,TRBJ1-2,NA,TRBV15,ATSRDSGSFYGYT
TRBD1,TRBJ2-1,NA,TRBV25-1,ASSGGQLSEQF
TRBD2,TRBJ2-1,NA,TRBV11-3,ASSLGAGDEQF
NA,TRBJ2-5,NA,TRBV11-2,ASSFGETQY
NA,TRBJ1-1,NA,TRBV7-6,ASSLGGGKAEAF
TRBD1,TRBJ2-1,NA,TRBV7-3,ASSLTGGSYNEQF
NA,TRBJ2-5,NA,TRBV18,ASSTEALETQY
NA,TRBJ1-2,NA,TRBV2,ASREGPANYGYT
NA,TRBJ1-3,NA,TRBV5-1,ASSLSGLLSGNTIY
NA,TRBJ1-1,NA,TRBV5-1,ASSLAQDFEAF
NA,TRBJ2-1,NA,TRBV10-3,AINNQGTEQF
TRBD1,TRBJ2-7,NA,TRBV2,ASSSTGTGVYEQY
TRBD1,TRBJ2-5,NA,TRBV2,ASTQTGVGETQY
NA,TRBJ1-5,NA,TRBV19,ASSQGYQPQH
NA,TRBJ1-5,NA,TRBV12-5,ASGLGGHQPQH
NA,TRBJ2-1,NA,TRBV5-1,ASSLRKVTWDEQF
NA,TRBJ2-7,NA,TRBV11-2,ASSLGSRGREQY
TRBD2,TRBJ2-2,NA,TRBV30,AWIGGGASGELF
NA,TRBJ2-1,NA,TRBV7-9,ASSPFRGRF
TRBD2,TRBJ2-1,few,TRBV19,ASSIQRGAIEQF
NA,TRBJ1-1,NA,TRBV11-1,ASSFGTEAF
TRBD1,TRBJ1-1,few,TRBV4-1,ASSQLDRGNTEAF
NA,TRBJ2-7,NA,TRBV13,ASSAYRGSSDEQY
NA,TRBJ1-2,NA,TRBV13,ASSLISQTNYGYT
TRBD1,TRBJ1-1,NA,TRBV6-5,ASSSDSTGGRTEAF
TRBD1,TRBJ2-5,NA,TRBV29-1,SVARDSSQETQY
TRBD1,TRBJ1-1,NA,TRBV29-1,SVQGGVTEAF
NA,TRBJ2-7,few,TRBV25-1,ASSEFYEQY
NA,TRBJ1-6,NA,TRBV30,AWDDSLNSPLH
NA,TRBJ1-4,NA,TRBV15,ATSNRDYEKLF
NA,TRBJ1-1,few,TRBV29-1,SVEVNTEAF
TRBD1,TRBJ1-6,NA,TRBV27,ASSLGTGSTPLH
NA,TRBJ1-1,few,TRBV29-1,SVDGPADTEAF
NA,TRBJ1-2,NA,TRBV19,ASSNPGPAGYGYT
TRBD2,TRBJ2-4,NA,TRBV11-2,ASSLTGTNVKNIQY
TRBD2,TRBJ2-1,NA,TRBV2,ATTLAVDGNEQF
NA,TRBJ1-5,NA,TRBV7-2,ASSLQDGGQPQH
NA,TRBJ2-7,few,TRBV6-1,ASSEVAGGYEQY
NA,TRBJ2-3,NA,TRBV5-1,ASSFGGGSTDTQY
NA,TRBJ2-7,NA,TRBV27,ASSARQGGREQY
TRBD2,TRBJ2-3,NA,TRBV4-3,ASSHLWLAGGPEDTQY
NA,TRBJ1-1,NA,TRBV7-9,ASSLSRQTEAF
NA,TRBJ2-1,NA,TRBV11-2,ASSLSPGRDNEQF
NA,TRBJ2-7,NA,TRBV6-5,ATLSTGSSYEQY
NA,TRBJ1-1,once,TRBV30,AWSDLGRTEAF
NA,TRBJ1-1,NA,TRBV11-2,ASTQSHTEAF
NA,TRBJ2-5,NA,TRBV13,ASSQGAETQY
TRBD1,TRBJ2-1,NA,TRBV9,ASSGDRANEQF